This TCR beta chain is from a study of Ad26.COV2.S vaccination and SARS-CoV-2 variants. Findings and caveats of the study: Placebo recipients trailed vaccine recipients in spike-specific TCR breadth.

Noted treatment: around 19 received Ad26.COV2.S at low or high dose, single or two shots; roughly five received placebo; per-sample allocation not given. On day 63 after the first injection, vaccine and placebo recipients gave samples. The CDR3 totals 15 residues. Germline lookup yields CDR1 MNHEY and CDR2 SVGAGI. Trimming removed 8 bases from V and 1 base from J, with 17 bases in between. Using immunoSEQ multiplex PCR, the repertoire was profiled, and TCRdb retains in-frame clones only, with some absent. The profile shows a few hundred thousand clones, roughly 84% of them singletons. To note about this clone: Its antigen is unknown.

The gene calls are TRBV6-5 and TRBJ1-1, with D possibly being TRBD1 (5 bases). Sequenced material: peripheral blood, taken in a trial of Ad26.COV2.S vaccine versus placebo. The receptor was derived from a person aged 18-60 years who received the Ad26.COV2.S COVID-19 vaccine or a placebo. The CDR3 DNA follows: TGTGCCAGCCAAGATCTTGGGGGACCGAACACTGAAGCTTTCTTT. Its translation: CASQDLGGPNTEAFF.